Here is one T cell receptor (beta chain) with its context. For the second PCR, which ran for roughly 6 to 12 cycles, a sample-barcoded 5' primer and a J-beta primer mix were used. A single record per CDR3 protein comes from TCRdb applying MiXCR to the 5' RACE reads. The sample holds about 730,000 distinct CDR3 sequences, 43% seen once. These data originate in a study of blood T cells in healthy people across ages. This CDR3 region has 12 residues. The germline V gene has CDR1 MDHEN and CDR2 SYDVKM. V dropped 3 bases and J dropped 13; count of bases not matched to a gene: 8. V gene TRBV28 combines with J gene TRBJ1-2; 7 bases match TRBD1. This TCR came from an older woman in good health. Material for sequencing was blood. The DNA of the CDR3 is TGTGCCAGCAGTTTCTCGGACAGGAGCGGCACCTTC. This gives the protein CASSFSDRSGTF.